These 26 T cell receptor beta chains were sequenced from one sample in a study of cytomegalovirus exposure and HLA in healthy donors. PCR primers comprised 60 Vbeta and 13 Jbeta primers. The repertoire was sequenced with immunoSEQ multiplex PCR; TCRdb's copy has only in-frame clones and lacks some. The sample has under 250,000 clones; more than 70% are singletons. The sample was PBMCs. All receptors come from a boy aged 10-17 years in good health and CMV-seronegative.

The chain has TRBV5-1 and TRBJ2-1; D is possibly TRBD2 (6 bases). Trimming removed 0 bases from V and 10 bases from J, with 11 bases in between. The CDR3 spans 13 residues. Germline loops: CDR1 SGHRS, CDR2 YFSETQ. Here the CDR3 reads CASSLGGGGEQFF. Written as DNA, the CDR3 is TGCGCCAGCAGCTTGGGGGGTGGGGGGGAGCAGTTCTTC. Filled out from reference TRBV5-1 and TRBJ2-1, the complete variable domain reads KAGVTQTPRYLIKTRGQQVTLSCSPISGHRSVSWYQQTPGQGLQFLFEYFSETQRNKGNFPGRFSGRQFSNSRSEMNVSTLELGDSALYLCASSLGGGGEQFFGPGTRLTVL.

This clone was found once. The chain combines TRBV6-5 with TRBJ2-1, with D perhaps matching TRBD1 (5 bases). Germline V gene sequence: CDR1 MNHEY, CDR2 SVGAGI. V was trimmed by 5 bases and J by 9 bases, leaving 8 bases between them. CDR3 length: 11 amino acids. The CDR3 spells CASSEGVEQFF. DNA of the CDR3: TGTGCCAGCAGTGAAGGGGTTGAGCAGTTCTTC.

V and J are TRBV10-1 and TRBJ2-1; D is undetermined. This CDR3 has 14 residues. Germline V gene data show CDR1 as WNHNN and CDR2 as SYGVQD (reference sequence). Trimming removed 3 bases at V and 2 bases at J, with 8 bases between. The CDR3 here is CASSDRIPYNEQFF. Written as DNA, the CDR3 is TGCGCCAGCAGTGACAGGATCCCCTACAATGAGCAGTTCTTC.

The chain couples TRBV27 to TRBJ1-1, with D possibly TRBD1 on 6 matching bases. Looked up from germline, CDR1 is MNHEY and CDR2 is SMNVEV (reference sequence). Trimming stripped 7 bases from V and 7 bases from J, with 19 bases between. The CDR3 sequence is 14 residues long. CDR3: CASKFFEGGYEAFF. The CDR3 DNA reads TGTGCCAGCAAATTCTTCGAAGGGGGTTATGAAGCTTTCTTT.

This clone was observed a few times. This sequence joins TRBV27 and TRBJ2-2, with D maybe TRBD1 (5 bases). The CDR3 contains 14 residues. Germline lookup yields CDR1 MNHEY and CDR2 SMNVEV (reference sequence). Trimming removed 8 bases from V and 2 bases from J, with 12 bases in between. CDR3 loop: CASGAYPNTGELFF. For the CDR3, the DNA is TGTGCCAGCGGGGCTTACCCTAACACCGGGGAGCTGTTTTTT.

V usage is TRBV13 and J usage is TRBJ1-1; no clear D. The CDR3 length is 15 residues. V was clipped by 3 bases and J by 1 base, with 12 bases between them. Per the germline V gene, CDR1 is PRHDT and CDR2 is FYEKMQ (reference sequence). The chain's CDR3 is CASSFLGPKNTEAFF. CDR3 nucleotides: TGTGCCAGCAGCTTTCTAGGCCCCAAGAACACTGAAGCTTTCTTT.

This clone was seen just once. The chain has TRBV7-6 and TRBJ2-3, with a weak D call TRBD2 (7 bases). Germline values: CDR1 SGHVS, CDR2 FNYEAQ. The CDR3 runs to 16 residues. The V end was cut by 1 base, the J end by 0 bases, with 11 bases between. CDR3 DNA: TGTGCCAGCAGCTTAGGCGGGGGCGCTAGCACAGATACGCAGTATTTT. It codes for CASSLGGGASTDTQYF.

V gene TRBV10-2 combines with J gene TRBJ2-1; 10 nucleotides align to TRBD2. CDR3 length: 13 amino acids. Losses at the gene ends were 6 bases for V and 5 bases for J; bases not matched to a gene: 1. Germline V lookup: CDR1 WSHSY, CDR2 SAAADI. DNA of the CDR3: TGCGCCAGCAGGGGACTAGCGAACAATGAGCAGTTCTTC. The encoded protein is CASRGLANNEQFF.

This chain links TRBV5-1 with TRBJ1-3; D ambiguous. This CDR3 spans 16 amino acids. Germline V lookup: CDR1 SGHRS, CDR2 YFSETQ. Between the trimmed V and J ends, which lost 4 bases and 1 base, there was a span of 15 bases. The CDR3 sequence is CASSPDPLTSGNTIYF. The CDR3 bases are TGCGCCAGCAGCCCAGACCCGTTGACATCTGGAAACACCATATATTTT.

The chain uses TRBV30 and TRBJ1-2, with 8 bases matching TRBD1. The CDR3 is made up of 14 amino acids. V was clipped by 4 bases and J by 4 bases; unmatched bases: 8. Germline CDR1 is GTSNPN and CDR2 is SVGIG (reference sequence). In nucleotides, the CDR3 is TGTGCCTGGACCGCAGGGGGCGGAGGCTATGGCTACACCTTC. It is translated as CAWTAGGGGYGYTF.

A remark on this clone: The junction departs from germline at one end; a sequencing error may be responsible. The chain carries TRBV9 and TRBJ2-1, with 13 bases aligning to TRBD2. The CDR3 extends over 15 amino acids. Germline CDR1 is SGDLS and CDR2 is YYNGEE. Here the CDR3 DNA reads TGTGCCAGCAGCTGGGGACTAGCGGGATACAATGAGCAGCTCTTC. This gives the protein CASSWGLAGYNEQLF.

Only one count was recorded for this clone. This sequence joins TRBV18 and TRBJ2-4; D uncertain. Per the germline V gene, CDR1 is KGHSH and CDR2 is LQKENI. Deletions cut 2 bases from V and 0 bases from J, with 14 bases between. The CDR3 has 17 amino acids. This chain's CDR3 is CASSPYHNYIAKNIQYF. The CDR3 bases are TGTGCCAGCTCACCATACCATAACTATATAGCCAAAAACATTCAGTACTTC.

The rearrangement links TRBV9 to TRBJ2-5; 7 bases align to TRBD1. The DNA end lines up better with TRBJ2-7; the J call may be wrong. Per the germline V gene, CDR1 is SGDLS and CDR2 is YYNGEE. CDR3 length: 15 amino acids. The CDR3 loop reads CASSVAVTGEGEQYF. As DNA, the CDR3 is TGTGCCAGCAGCGTAGCAGTAACAGGGGAAGGCGAGCAGTACTTC.

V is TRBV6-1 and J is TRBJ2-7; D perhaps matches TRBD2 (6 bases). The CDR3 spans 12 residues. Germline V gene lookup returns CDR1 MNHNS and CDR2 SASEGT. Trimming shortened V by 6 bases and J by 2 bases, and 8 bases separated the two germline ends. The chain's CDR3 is CASSGGTYEQYF. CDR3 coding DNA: TGTGCCAGCAGCGGGGGAACCTACGAGCAGTACTTC.

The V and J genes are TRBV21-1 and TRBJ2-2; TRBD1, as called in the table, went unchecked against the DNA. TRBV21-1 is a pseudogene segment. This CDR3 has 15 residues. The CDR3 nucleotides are TGTGCCAGCAGCAGACAGGGAGAGGAGACCGGGGAGCTGTTTTTT. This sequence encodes CASSRQGEETGELFF.

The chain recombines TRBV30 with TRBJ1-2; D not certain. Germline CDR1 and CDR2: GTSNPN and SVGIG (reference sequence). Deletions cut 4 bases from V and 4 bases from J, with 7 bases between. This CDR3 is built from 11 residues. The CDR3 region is CAWNGGYGYTF. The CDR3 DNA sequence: TGTGCCTGGAACGGAGGCTATGGCTACACCTTC.

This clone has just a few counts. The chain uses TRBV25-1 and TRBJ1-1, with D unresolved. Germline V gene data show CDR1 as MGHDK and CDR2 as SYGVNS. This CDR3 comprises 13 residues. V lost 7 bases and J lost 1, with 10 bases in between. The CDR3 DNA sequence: TGTGCCAGCATACGCGGGGAGAACACTGAAGCTTTCTTT. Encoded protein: CASIRGENTEAFF.

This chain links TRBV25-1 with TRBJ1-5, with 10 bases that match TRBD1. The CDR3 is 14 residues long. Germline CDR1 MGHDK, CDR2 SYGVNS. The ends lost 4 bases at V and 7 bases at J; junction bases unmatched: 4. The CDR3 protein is CASSGQGAGQPQHF. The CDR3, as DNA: TGTGCCAGCAGTGGACAGGGGGCTGGGCAGCCCCAGCATTTT.

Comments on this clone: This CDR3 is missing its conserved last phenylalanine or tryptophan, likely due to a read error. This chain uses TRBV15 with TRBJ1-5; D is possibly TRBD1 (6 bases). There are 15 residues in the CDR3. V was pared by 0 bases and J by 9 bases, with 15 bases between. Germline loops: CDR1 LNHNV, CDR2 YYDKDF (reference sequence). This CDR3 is CATSRDKGQRRPQHL. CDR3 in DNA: TGTGCCACCAGCAGAGATAAAGGACAGCGGAGGCCCCAGCATCTT.

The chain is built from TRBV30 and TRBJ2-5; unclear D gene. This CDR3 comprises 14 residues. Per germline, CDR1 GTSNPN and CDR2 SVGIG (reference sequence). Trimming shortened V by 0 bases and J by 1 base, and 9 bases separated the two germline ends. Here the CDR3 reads CAWSVRDIQETQYF. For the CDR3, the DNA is TGTGCCTGGAGTGTACGAGATATCCAAGAGACCCAGTACTTC.

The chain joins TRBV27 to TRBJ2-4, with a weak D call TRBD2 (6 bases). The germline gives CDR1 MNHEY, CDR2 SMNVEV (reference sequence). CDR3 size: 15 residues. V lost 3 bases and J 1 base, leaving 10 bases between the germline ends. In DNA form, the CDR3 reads TGTGCCAGCAGTTTGTTGGGGGGTGCCAAAAACATTCAGTACTTC. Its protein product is CASSLLGGAKNIQYF.

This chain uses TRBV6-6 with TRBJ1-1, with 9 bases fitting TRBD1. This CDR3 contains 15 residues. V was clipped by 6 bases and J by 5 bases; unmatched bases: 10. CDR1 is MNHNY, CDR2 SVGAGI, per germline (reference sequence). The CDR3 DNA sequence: TGTGCCAGCAGGGACACAGGGGGCTTGGTGACTGAAGCTTTCTTT. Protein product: CASRDTGGLVTEAFF.

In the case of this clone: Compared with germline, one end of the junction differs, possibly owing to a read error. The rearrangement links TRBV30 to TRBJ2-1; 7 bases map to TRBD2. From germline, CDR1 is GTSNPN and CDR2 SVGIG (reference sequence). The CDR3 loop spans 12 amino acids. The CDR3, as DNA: TGTGCCGGGAGCGGGATTCACAATGAGCAGTTCTTC. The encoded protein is CAGSGIHNEQFF.

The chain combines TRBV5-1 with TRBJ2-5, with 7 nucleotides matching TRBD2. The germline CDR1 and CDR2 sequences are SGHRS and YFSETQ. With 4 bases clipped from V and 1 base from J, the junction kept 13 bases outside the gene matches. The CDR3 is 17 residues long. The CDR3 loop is CASSPSAGRLSQETQYF. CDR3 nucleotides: TGCGCCAGCAGCCCCTCAGCGGGAAGGCTATCCCAAGAGACCCAGTACTTC.

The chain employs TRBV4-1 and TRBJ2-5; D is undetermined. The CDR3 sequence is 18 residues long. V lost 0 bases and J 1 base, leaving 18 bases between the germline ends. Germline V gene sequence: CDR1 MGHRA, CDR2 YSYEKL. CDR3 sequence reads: CASSQDRVMLRPQETQYF. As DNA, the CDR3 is TGCGCCAGCAGCCAAGATCGAGTGATGTTGAGGCCCCAAGAGACCCAGTACTTC.

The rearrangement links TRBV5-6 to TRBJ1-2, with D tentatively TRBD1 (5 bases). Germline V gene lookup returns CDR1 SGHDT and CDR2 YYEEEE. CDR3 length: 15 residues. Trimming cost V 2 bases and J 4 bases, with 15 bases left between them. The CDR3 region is CASSLPTAGGYGYTF. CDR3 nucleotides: TGTGCCAGCAGCTTACCCACCGCGGGGGGCTATGGCTACACCTTC.